A selection of T cell receptor beta chains follows, all from one sample in a study of CD8 T cells in Susac syndrome. TCRdb re-analysed the immunoSEQ multiplex PCR reads in MiXCR, keeping a single row per CDR3 protein. This sample has roughly 70,000 distinct CDR3 sequences; nearly 96% occur once, and the top ten carry 0.085% to 0.14%. The sample consisted of CD4+ T cells from PBMCs. The receptors originated from a human donor with multiple sclerosis. Each CDR3 is given with its conserved first and last residue. Fields, in order: V gene, clone size, CDR3 length, J gene, D gene, CDR3 protein, CDR3 DNA. D genes are given only for firm matches. Clone sizes are given selectively: once, few, many, or a class where the clone is expanded.

V: TRBV7-2; size: NA; length: 14; J: TRBJ2-3; D: NA; CDR3: CASSLGHTPDTQYF; DNA: TGTGCCAGCAGCTTAGGTCATACGCCAGATACGCAGTATTTT
V: TRBV20-1; size: NA; length: 17; J: TRBJ2-1; D: TRBD2; CDR3: CSARSSPGGSSYNEQFF; DNA: TGCAGTGCTAGGTCATCCCCCGGGGGGAGCTCCTACAATGAGCAGTTCTTC
V: TRBV19; size: NA; length: 15; J: TRBJ2-2; D: TRBD2; CDR3: CASSITGTTGRELFF; DNA: TGTGCCAGTAGTATTACCGGGACTACCGGGAGGGAGCTGTTTTTT
V: TRBV5-1; size: NA; length: 14; J: TRBJ2-7; D: NA; CDR3: CASSLDYRVSEQYF; DNA: TGCGCCAGCAGCTTGGATTACAGGGTCTCCGAGCAGTACTTC
V: TRBV5-1; size: NA; length: 16; J: TRBJ2-6; D: NA; CDR3: CASSLVLSSGANVLTF; DNA: TGCGCCAGCAGCTTGGTGCTGAGCTCTGGGGCCAACGTCCTGACTTTC
V: TRBV13; size: NA; length: 13; J: TRBJ1-5; D: NA; CDR3: CASSIGGNQPQHF; DNA: TGTGCCAGCAGCATTGGAGGCAATCAGCCCCAGCATTTT
V: TRBV7-7; size: NA; length: 16; J: TRBJ2-7; D: NA; CDR3: CASSPGTPASSYEQYF; DNA: TGTGCTAGCAGCCCGGGCACACCGGCGAGCTCCTACGAGCAGTACTTC
V: TRBV5-1; size: NA; length: 11; J: TRBJ1-3; D: NA; CDR3: CASTDGNTIYF; DNA: TGCGCCAGCACCGACGGAAACACCATATATTTT
V: TRBV6-1; size: NA; length: 14; J: TRBJ2-7; D: NA; CDR3: CASERRGRAYEQYF; DNA: TGTGCCAGCGAAAGACGGGGCAGGGCCTACGAGCAGTACTTC
V: TRBV9; size: NA; length: 14; J: TRBJ2-3; D: NA; CDR3: CASSAGHSTDTQYF; DNA: TGTGCCAGCAGCGCGGGACATAGCACAGATACGCAGTATTTT
V: TRBV19; size: NA; length: 15; J: TRBJ1-5; D: TRBD1; CDR3: CASSIDDRGGKPQHF; DNA: TGTGCCAGTAGTATAGACGACAGGGGCGGTAAGCCCCAGCATTTT
V: TRBV18; size: NA; length: 13; J: TRBJ1-1; D: NA; CDR3: CASSPRGNTEAFF; DNA: TGTGCCAGCTCACCCAGGGGAAACACTGAAGCTTTCTTT
V: TRBV20-1; size: NA; length: 12; J: TRBJ1-1; D: NA; CDR3: CSAAGANTEAFF; DNA: TGCAGTGCCGCAGGGGCGAACACTGAAGCTTTCTTT
V: TRBV5-4; size: once; length: 14; J: TRBJ2-5; D: TRBD1; CDR3: CASSQPGQGGTQYF; DNA: TGTGCCAGCAGCCAGCCGGGACAGGGAGGGACCCAGTACTTC